This is a list of T cell receptor beta chains from one sample in a study of blood T cell repertoires in COVID-19. The method was immunoSEQ multiplex PCR; TCRdb's version includes in-frame clones alone and lacks a portion of them. The sample has 180,000 or so clones; about 90% are singletons. Input material: peripheral blood. The source of these receptors is a woman aged 60-75 years with COVID-19, enrolled during active disease. CDR3s leave out the opening cysteine and the closing phenylalanine or tryptophan.

j_gene	v_gene	CDR3aa
TRBJ1-2	TRBV6-2/TRBV6-3	ASSSLGANYGYT
TRBJ2-2	TRBV27	ASRRPGQSNTGELF
TRBJ1-1	TRBV19	ASSIGGGTEAF
TRBJ2-1	TRBV6-5	ASSYQSGSAANEQF
TRBJ2-1	TRBV4-3	ASSQDGGSSYNEQF
TRBJ1-5	TRBV7-8	ASSLAPMGTGVFRQPQH
TRBJ1-4	TRBV19	ASSIGGLVNEKLF
TRBJ2-7	TRBV15	ATSTGQGYEQY
TRBJ2-7	TRBV18	ASSLGTYEQY
TRBJ1-2	TRBV30	ACNRDYGYT
TRBJ2-3	TRBV19	ASSMTSRSTDTQY
TRBJ2-2	TRBV27	ASSLREDTGELF
TRBJ2-7	TRBV5-1	ASSLERGSYEQY
TRBJ2-5	TRBV28	ASSLYQGLGQETQY
TRBJ2-5	TRBV21-1	ASSKALLSGAGTQY
TRBJ1-1	TRBV19	ATQGSTEAF
TRBJ2-7	TRBV27	ASSLASSYEQY
TRBJ1-2	TRBV24-1	ATSGGPGQVDGYT
TRBJ2-5	TRBV27	ASSLSIQGKETQY
TRBJ1-1	TRBV5-8	ASSTWDTRLQAF
TRBJ2-7	TRBV6-5	ASRAGQRSSYEQY
TRBJ1-5	TRBV3-1/TRBV3-2	ASSPQVQGSQH
TRBJ1-3	TRBV7-8	ASSLAVRGNTIY
TRBJ2-7	TRBV27	ASRGSYLEQY
TRBJ2-7	TRBV5-4	ASSPRDSYYEQY
TRBJ1-1	TRBV7-3	ASSSRGGSTEAF
TRBJ2-7	TRBV18	ASLRDRSTYEQY
TRBJ1-2	TRBV3-1/TRBV3-2	ASSQDFTGRDYGYT
TRBJ1-3	TRBV9	ASSVVSGENIY
TRBJ2-1	TRBV6-2/TRBV6-3	ASSYWGGYNEQF
TRBJ1-2	TRBV4-1	ASSPPGQRRAFYGYT
TRBJ1-5	TRBV19	ASSTPDRGNNQPQH
TRBJ1-3	TRBV27	ASSPGQAAGNTIY
TRBJ2-1	TRBV11-2	ASSLGTGGRDEQF
TRBJ2-7	TRBV5-4	ASSSGTVSSYEQY
TRBJ2-3	TRBV5-1	ASSRTSGGTDTQY
TRBJ1-2	TRBV11-2	ASSLARTGGFGYT
TRBJ1-1	TRBV5-1	ASSFDRWTEAF
TRBJ2-1	TRBV5-4	ASSYGLFNEQF
TRBJ2-6	TRBV30	AWSFGRSRDRGVGANVLT
TRBJ2-3	TRBV19	ASSTRYTQY
TRBJ1-4	TRBV5-4	ASSLGGVEKLF